The 21 T cell receptor beta chains below all came from one sample that was sequenced in a study of response to subunit inactivated influenza vaccine. A single record per CDR3 protein comes from TCRdb applying MiXCR to the RT-PCR reads. The top ten clones hold about a tenth of a sample with around 580,000 distinct CDR3 sequences, around 11% of them seen once. This specimen was PBMCs from blood, taken on the day of vaccination. Receptors originate from a man aged 50 to 59 who received an inactivated influenza vaccine.

This clonotype appeared many times. The chain employs TRBV5-1 and TRBJ1-4, with 10 bases matching TRBD1. Germline CDR1 reads SGHRS; CDR2 reads YFSETQ. This CDR3 region has 14 residues. After removal of 4 bases from V and 8 bases from J, the junction contained 5 bases not matched to a gene. The CDR3 coding sequence is TGCGCCAGCAGCAAGGACAGGGGGACGGAAAAACTGTTTTTT. This encodes CASSKDRGTEKLFF.

The CDR3 nucleotides read TGTGCCAGCAGCTTCTTAGCTAGCGGGAGGAGCTCCTACGAGCAGTACTTC. This gives the protein CASSFLASGRSSYEQYF. V gene TRBV7-2 combines with J gene TRBJ2-7; 11 bases are a match to TRBD2. Germline CDR1 and CDR2: SGHTA and FQGNSA. The junction had 7 bases not matched to a gene; V was cut back by 3 bases and J by 0 bases. This CDR3 is 17 amino acids long.

This chain connects TRBV11-2 to TRBJ2-7; the match to TRBD2 covers 9 bases. The CDR3 totals 17 residues. Losses at the gene ends were 5 bases for V and 0 bases for J; bases not matched to a gene: 11. Germline V CDR1 and CDR2: SGHAT, FQNNGV. CDR3 DNA: TGTGCCAGCAGCGTACCCAAACTAGCGGGTTCCTCCTACGAGCAGTACTTC. Residues: CASSVPKLAGSSYEQYF.

J is TRBJ2-7 and V is TRBV5-6; 8 nucleotides align to TRBD2. V trimming: 4 bases; J trimming: 0 bases; junction bases outside the gene matches: 3. The CDR3 consists of 14 residues. From germline, CDR1 is SGHDT and CDR2 YYEEEE. In DNA, the CDR3 is TGTGCCAGCAGCCTTAGCGGGGTCTCCTACGAGCAGTACTTC. Its translation is CASSLSGVSYEQYF.

This chain joins TRBV6-2 or TRBV6-3 and TRBJ2-7; 7 nucleotides match TRBD1. The CDR3 runs to 19 residues. V gave up 2 bases and J gave up 0 bases; unmatched junction bases: 16. In germline, CDR1 is MNHEY, CDR2 SVGEGT. Written as DNA, the CDR3 is TGTGCCAGCAGTTACCCCATTGTACAGGGGTCACCACCCTCCTACGAGCAGTACTTC. It translates to CASSYPIVQGSPPSYEQYF.

This clonotype was detected only a few times. The chain is built from TRBV5-6 and TRBJ1-6, with TRBD1 matching over 7 bases. Trimming took 3 bases from V and 7 from J; bases not matched to a gene: 7. This CDR3 contains 15 residues. CDR1 is SGHDT, CDR2 YYEEEE, per germline. The CDR3 reads CASSWRTGLNSPLHF. In DNA form, the CDR3 reads TGTGCCAGCAGCTGGAGGACAGGTTTAAATTCACCCCTCCACTTT.

This sequence joins TRBV5-5 and TRBJ1-4; 10 bases map to TRBD1. After removal of 4 bases from V and 7 bases from J, the junction contained 10 bases not matched to a gene. This CDR3 is 16 amino acids long. CDR1 SGHKS and CDR2 YYEKEE come from the germline V gene (reference sequence). CDR3 amino acids: CASSNPGTGVSEKLFF. The CDR3 coding sequence is TGTGCCAGCAGCAACCCAGGGACAGGGGTTAGTGAAAAACTGTTTTTT.

This clonotype was picked up many times. The CDR3: CASSPGLREGQETQYF. As DNA, the CDR3 is TGCGCCAGCAGCCCTGGCCTCCGGGAGGGTCAAGAGACCCAGTACTTC. The V call is TRBV5-1, the J call TRBJ2-5, with 8 bases aligning to TRBD2. CDR1 SGHRS and CDR2 YFSETQ come from the germline V gene. There are 16 residues in the CDR3. Trimming removed 4 bases from V and 2 bases from J; junction bases left unmatched: 10.

J is TRBJ2-7 and V is TRBV10-1; D not certain. This CDR3 is built from 13 residues. Trimming pared 3 bases from V and 3 bases from J, leaving 9 bases between. Germline assignment: CDR1 WNHNN and CDR2 SYGVQD (reference sequence). The CDR3 spells CASSDPWDYEQYF. CDR3 DNA sequence: TGCGCCAGCAGTGACCCCTGGGACTACGAGCAGTACTTC.

A few counts support this clonotype. The chain carries TRBV5-1 and TRBJ2-1; D might be TRBD2 (6 bases). Trimming took 0 bases from V and 14 from J, leaving 12 bases between them. The CDR3 length is 12 residues. Germline CDR1 is SGHRS and CDR2 is YFSETQ. The CDR3: CASSLAGTEKFF. The CDR3 region has the DNA TGCGCCAGCAGCTTGGCCGGGACTGAAAAGTTCTTC.

The chain carries TRBV20-1 and TRBJ2-3; no clear D gene. V shed 5 bases and J shed 5 bases, with 20 bases lying between them. CDR1 and CDR2 (germline): DFQATT, SNEGSKA (reference sequence). This CDR3 region has 15 residues. CDR3 in DNA: TGCAGTGCTGACCCGGTGCTAGATAGTCAAGATACGCAGTATTTT. Translating gives CSADPVLDSQDTQYF.

This clonotype showed up just a few times. This sequence joins TRBV28 and TRBJ2-3; D remains unclear. This CDR3 comprises 16 residues. Per the germline V gene, CDR1 is MDHEN and CDR2 is SYDVKM. Trimming cost V 3 bases and J 1 base, with 14 bases left between them. The CDR3 sequence is CASSFLPGWGTDTQYF. The CDR3 region has the DNA TGTGCCAGCAGTTTCTTACCCGGTTGGGGCACAGATACGCAGTATTTT.

The V and J genes are TRBV6-2 or TRBV6-3 and TRBJ1-1; a weak D match, TRBD1 (6 bases). V lost 2 bases to trimming and J lost 1 base, with 23 bases between them. The CDR3 consists of 19 residues. From germline, CDR1 is MNHEY and CDR2 SVGEGT. DNA for the CDR3: TGTGCCAGCAGTTACCGAGTAACTGGGGGCGCGTCCTGGAACACTGAAGCTTTCTTT. This gives the protein CASSYRVTGGASWNTEAFF.

This clonotype was seen a handful of times. V gene TRBV20-1 combines with J gene TRBJ1-2; D gene unclear. Germline lookup yields CDR1 DFQATT and CDR2 SNEGSKA (reference sequence). The CDR3 has 12 residues. The CDR3 region is CRSGIANYGYTF. The CDR3, as DNA: TGCAGATCGGGCATAGCTAACTATGGCTACACCTTC.

The chain uses TRBV4-2 and TRBJ1-1, with TRBD1 identical over 8 bases. The germline V gene has CDR1 LGHNA and CDR2 YNFKEQ. The CDR3 is made up of 19 amino acids. V trimming: 6 bases; J trimming: 4 bases; junction bases outside the gene matches: 22. The CDR3 region has the DNA TGTGCCAGCAGTCGACTCCCCACTCCAGGGGGCGGGAGTCGCACTGAAGCTTTCTTT. Its protein is CASSRLPTPGGGSRTEAFF.

Only a few counts were recorded for this clonotype. This chain joins TRBV4-2 and TRBJ2-3; TRBD2 is a possible D gene (6 bases). This CDR3 contains 14 residues. The V gene lost 6 bases and the J gene lost 4 bases, with 14 bases spanning the gap. Germline loops: CDR1 LGHNA, CDR2 YNFKEQ. The CDR3 sequence is CASSPSTRADTQYF. The CDR3 DNA reads TGTGCCAGCAGTCCTTCGACTAGAGCAGATACGCAGTATTTT.

With respect to this clonotype: With a much larger clone just one base away, this may be a read error. The gene calls are TRBV12-3 or TRBV12-4 and TRBJ2-1; 7 bases agree with TRBD2. CDR3 size: 15 residues. Trimming took 5 bases from V and 4 from J; bases not matched to a gene: 8. CDR3 region: CASSPTWGGYNEQFF. In nucleotides, the CDR3 is TGTGCCAGCAGTCCCACATGGGGGGGGTACAATGAGCAGTTCTTC.

This clonotype was seen only a few times. This rearrangement joins TRBV6-1 to TRBJ1-6, with TRBD1 matching 9 bases. Germline lookup yields CDR1 MNHNS and CDR2 SASEGT. The V gene end was trimmed by 7 bases and the J gene end by 7 bases; junction bases not matched to a gene: 8. The CDR3 spans 15 residues. The CDR3 bases are TGTGCCAGCACCCGGGACAGGGTACGGAATTCACCCCTCCACTTT. Its protein is CASTRDRVRNSPLHF.

In its sample, this clonotype was seen a few times. This chain joins TRBV21-1 and TRBJ2-3; no DNA check was done on the table's D call, TRBD2. TRBV21-1 is a documented pseudogene. The CDR3 spans 14 residues. CDR3 amino acids: CASSPRLNTDTQYF. The CDR3, as DNA: TGTGCCAGCAGCCCGCGACTGAACACAGATACGCAGTATTTT.

The V and J genes are TRBV6-1 and TRBJ2-2; no clear D gene. With 7 bases removed from V and 2 bases from J, the gap between germline ends came to 11 bases. Looked up from germline, CDR1 is MNHNS and CDR2 is SASEGT. This CDR3 is 14 amino acids long. CDR3: CASTLTINTGELFF. The CDR3 DNA reads as TGTGCCAGCACCCTTACCATTAACACCGGGGAGCTGTTTTTT.

This clonotype has a handful of counts. The gene calls are TRBV12-3 or TRBV12-4 and TRBJ1-6; 8 positions agree with TRBD1. V was clipped by 6 bases and J by 11 bases; unmatched bases: 12. The CDR3 contains 15 residues. This CDR3 reads CASSIQDRGLTPLHF. The CDR3 DNA is TGTGCCAGCAGCATTCAAGACAGGGGCTTGACACCCCTCCACTTT.